The 14 T cell receptor beta chains below were found in one sample sequenced in a study of T cell changes during pregnancy in multiple sclerosis. Data came from immunoSEQ multiplex PCR; TCRdb stores just in-frame clones and leaves some out. This table holds some 70,000 clones, more than 80% found once. Sample: peripheral blood, taken in the second trimester of pregnancy. These receptors originate from a female donor with multiple sclerosis, enrolled in a pregnancy study.

The chain has TRBV5-7 and TRBJ1-2; maybe TRBD1 (6 bases). TRBV5-7 is sorted into the ORF group, with uncertain function. The CDR3 length is 14 residues. V was pared by 4 bases and J by 6 bases, with 16 bases between. CDR3 sequence: CASSSGVQGHGYTF. CDR3 bases: TGTGCCAGCAGCAGTGGGGTACAGGGCCATGGCTACACCTTC.

The genes are TRBV6-5 and TRBJ1-3; D call uncertain. V lost 5 bases and J 3 bases, leaving 11 bases between the germline ends. CDR1 is MNHEY and CDR2 is SVGAGI in the germline V gene. The CDR3 loop spans 14 amino acids. In nucleotides, the CDR3 is TGTGCCAGCAGTGCAGGTGGAGGTGGAAACACCATATATTTT. It is translated as CASSAGGGGNTIYF.

The V call is TRBV6-1, the J call TRBJ1-1; TRBD1 might be the D (6 bases). CDR3 length equals 12 residues. Germline assignment: CDR1 MNHNS and CDR2 SASEGT. The germline V and J ends were trimmed by 5 bases and 10 bases, with 14 bases remaining between them. The CDR3 sequence: CASSLGGAAAFF. CDR3 nucleotides: TGTGCCAGCAGTCTCGGGGGGGCTGCAGCTTTCTTT.

The genes are TRBV12-5 and TRBJ2-3, with 8 bases lining up with TRBD2. Germline V lookup: CDR1 LGHNT, CDR2 FRNRAP. This CDR3 comprises 16 residues. The junction had 13 bases not matched to a gene; V was cut back by 7 bases and J by 4 bases. Here the CDR3 reads CASASAPAGVSDTQYF. CDR3 DNA sequence: TGTGCTAGTGCCTCGGCTCCAGCGGGGGTTTCAGATACGCAGTATTTT.

V gene TRBV7-2 combines with J gene TRBJ2-5, with 10 nucleotides matching TRBD2. The germline V gene has CDR1 SGHTA and CDR2 FQGNSA. CDR3 size: 17 residues. V gave up 1 base and J gave up 9 bases; unmatched junction bases: 14. The CDR3 coding sequence is TGTGCCAGCAGCTTAGGGCCCTCGGGAAGCGGGGGGGGTGCCCAGTACTTC. It is translated as CASSLGPSGSGGGAQYF.

The chain recombines TRBV7-3 with TRBJ1-2; 11 bases map to TRBD1. The germline CDR1 and CDR2 sequences are SGHTA and FQGTGA. V lost 5 bases, J lost 8 bases, and 4 bases stayed unmatched. The CDR3 is 13 amino acids. CDR3 loop: CASSLRTGGGYTF. The CDR3 nucleotides read TGTGCCAGCAGCCTTCGGACAGGGGGCGGCTACACCTTC.

The gene calls are TRBV5-6 and TRBJ2-1; 7 nucleotides match TRBD2. CDR1 is SGHDT and CDR2 is YYEEEE in the germline V gene. With 4 bases clipped from V and 0 bases from J, the junction kept 16 bases outside the gene matches. This CDR3 is 19 amino acids long. The CDR3: CASSPAVGGELSSYNEQFF. For the CDR3, the DNA is TGTGCCAGCAGCCCAGCTGTGGGGGGGGAGTTGAGCTCCTACAATGAGCAGTTCTTC.

This clone is a singleton in its sample. The chain has TRBV4-3 and TRBJ2-2, with D unresolved. CDR1 and CDR2 from the germline V gene are LGHNA and YSLEER. The CDR3 totals 16 residues. The V end lost 0 bases, the J end lost 5 bases, and 13 bases lay between the germline ends. The CDR3 DNA reads as TGCGCCAGCAGCCAAGATAGAGTTATTAGTACCGGGGAGCTGTTTTTT. Its protein product is CASSQDRVISTGELFF.

The rearrangement uses TRBV19 and TRBJ2-3; TRBD1 matches at 8 bases. Germline V CDR1 and CDR2: LNHDA, SQIVND (reference sequence). Trimming cost V 5 bases and J 1 base; bases outside gene matches: 8. The CDR3 extends over 16 amino acids. The CDR3 loop is CASSLRQGRGTDTQYF. The CDR3 DNA sequence: TGTGCCAGTAGTCTAAGACAGGGGCGAGGCACAGATACGCAGTATTTT.

This clone was observed a single time. The V gene is TRBV6-4, the J gene TRBJ1-5; D gene unclear. Deletions cut 0 bases from V and 9 bases from J, with 12 bases between. Germline CDR1 MRHNA, CDR2 SNTAGT. This CDR3 region has 14 residues. CDR3 DNA sequence: TGTGCCAGCAGTGACTCGGGAGGGATTGGGCCCCAGCATTTT. Amino acid sequence: CASSDSGGIGPQHF.

The gene calls are TRBV11-3 and TRBJ2-7; the D gene is possibly TRBD1 (5 bases). This CDR3 has 14 amino acids. CDR1 is SGHNT and CDR2 is YENEEA in the germline V gene. The ends were cut back, 3 bases at V and 3 bases at J, with 12 bases in the middle. The CDR3 loop is CASSFGQGNYEQYF. The CDR3 coding sequence is TGTGCCAGCAGCTTCGGACAAGGGAACTACGAGCAGTACTTC.

The chain carries TRBV19 and TRBJ1-4, with 12 bases fitting TRBD1. CDR3 length equals 15 residues. Germline V gene sequence: CDR1 LNHDA, CDR2 SQIVND (reference sequence). The V gene end was trimmed by 5 bases and the J gene end by 7 bases; junction bases not matched to a gene: 5. The CDR3 DNA reads TGTGCCAGTAGTCTGGGACAGGGGGCCATTGAAAAACTGTTTTTT. As protein: CASSLGQGAIEKLFF.

The chain carries TRBV27 and TRBJ2-1, with no clear D. Germline CDR1 is MNHEY and CDR2 is SMNVEV (reference sequence). The CDR3 covers 15 residues. Trimming pared 2 bases from V and 2 bases from J, leaving 10 bases between. The CDR3 region is CASSLSLYPYNEQFF. CDR3 DNA sequence: TGTGCCAGCAGTTTAAGTCTCTACCCCTACAATGAGCAGTTCTTC.

V usage is TRBV18 and J usage is TRBJ1-1, with TRBD1 matching over 8 bases. Germline V gene data show CDR1 as KGHSH and CDR2 as LQKENI. The CDR3 is made up of 17 amino acids. With 6 bases clipped from V and 0 bases from J, the junction kept 12 bases outside the gene matches. CDR3 bases: TGTGCCAGCTCGCCGACCGCGCAGGGGGCCGTGAACACTGAAGCTTTCTTT. It translates to CASSPTAQGAVNTEAFF.